The source of this T cell receptor (beta chain) is a study of T-cell reconstitution after alpha-beta-depleted transplantation in children. Study observations and caveats: Some patients' high day-60 TCRbeta diversity was attributed to recipient cells surviving conditioning.

This clonotype was picked up a small number of times. Its antigen remains unidentified. Trimming took 0 bases from V and 3 from J, leaving 17 bases between them. Germline CDR1 is MNHEY and CDR2 is SVGAGI. The CDR3 spans 17 residues. Unique molecular identifiers were built into the TCRbeta library. TCRdb processed the PCR reads anew with MiXCR; each CDR3 protein has one entry. The profile shows 700,000 to 850,000 distinct CDR3 sequences, 15% to 20% of them singletons. This sequence originates from a male patient under 18 who had a stem cell transplant for acute lymphoblastic leukemia, so the T cells may come from the graft donor. The sequences come from PBMCs, mostly from graft donor cells, collected 360 days after TCRalphabeta/CD19-depleted stem cell transplant. The chain has TRBV6-5 and TRBJ1-1, with D perhaps matching TRBD1 (6 bases). The CDR3 spells CASSYSGPRGRDTEAFF. The CDR3 nucleotides read TGTGCCAGCAGTTACTCCGGGCCGCGGGGGCGCGACACTGAAGCTTTCTTT.